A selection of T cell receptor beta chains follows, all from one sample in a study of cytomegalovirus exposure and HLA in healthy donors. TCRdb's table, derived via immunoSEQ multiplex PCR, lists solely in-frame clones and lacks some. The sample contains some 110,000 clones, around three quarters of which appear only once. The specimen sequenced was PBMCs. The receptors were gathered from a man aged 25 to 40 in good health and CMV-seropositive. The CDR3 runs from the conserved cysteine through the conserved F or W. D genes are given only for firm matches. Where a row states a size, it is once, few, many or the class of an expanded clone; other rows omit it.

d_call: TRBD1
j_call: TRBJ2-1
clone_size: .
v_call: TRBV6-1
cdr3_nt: TGTGCCAGCACCGCCTATAGTGGAGGGACAGGCTGGTTCTTC
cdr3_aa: CASTAYSGGTGWFF

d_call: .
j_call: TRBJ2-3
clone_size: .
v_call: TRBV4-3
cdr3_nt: TGCGCCAGCAGCCAAGCCGGGCGGGGAGATACGCAGTATTTT
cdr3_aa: CASSQAGRGDTQYF

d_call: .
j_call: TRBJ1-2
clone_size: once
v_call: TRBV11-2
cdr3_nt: TGTGCCAGCAGTTTAGAGTATCTGCCTATAGATGGCTACACCTTC
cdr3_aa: CASSLEYLPIDGYTF

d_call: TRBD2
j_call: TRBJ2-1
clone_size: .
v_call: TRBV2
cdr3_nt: TGTGCCAGCAGTGAATCGGGACTAGACCCCAATGAGCAGTTCTTC
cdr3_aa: CASSESGLDPNEQFF

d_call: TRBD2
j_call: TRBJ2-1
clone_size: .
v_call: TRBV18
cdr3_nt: TGTGCCAGCTCGACCCAGCGGGGGGGTTACAATGAGCAGTTCTTC
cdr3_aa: CASSTQRGGYNEQFF

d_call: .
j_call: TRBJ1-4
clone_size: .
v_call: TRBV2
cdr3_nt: TGTGCCAGCAGGGACATCCCACTGAGTTTACTGTTTTTT
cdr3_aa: CASRDIPLSLLFF

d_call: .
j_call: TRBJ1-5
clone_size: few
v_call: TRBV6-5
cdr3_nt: TGTGCCAGCAGTTACGCGGGGGACCAGCCCCAGCATTTT
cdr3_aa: CASSYAGDQPQHF

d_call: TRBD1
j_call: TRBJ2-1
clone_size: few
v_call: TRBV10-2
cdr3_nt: TGCGCCAGCATGTTGACAGGGAGCTCCTACAATGAGCAGTTCTTC
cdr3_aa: CASMLTGSSYNEQFF

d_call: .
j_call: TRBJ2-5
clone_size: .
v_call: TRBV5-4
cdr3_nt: TGTGCCAGCAGCTACAGGATTCAAGAGACCCAGTACTTC
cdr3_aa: CASSYRIQETQYF

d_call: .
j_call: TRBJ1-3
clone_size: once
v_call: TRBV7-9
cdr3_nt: TGTGCCAGCAGCGACCCGGGACACCGCGAGCGAAACACCATATATTTT
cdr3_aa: CASSDPGHRERNTIYF

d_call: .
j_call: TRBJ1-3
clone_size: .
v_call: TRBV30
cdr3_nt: TGTGCCTGGCCGCAGGGAACTGGAAACACCATATATTTT
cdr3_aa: CAWPQGTGNTIYF

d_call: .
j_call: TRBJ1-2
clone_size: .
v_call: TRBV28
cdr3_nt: TGTGCCAGCAGTCCCGCCGAAGGGGTCTATGGCTACACCTTC
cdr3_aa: CASSPAEGVYGYTF

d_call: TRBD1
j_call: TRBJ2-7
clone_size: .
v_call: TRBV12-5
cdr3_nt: TGTGCTAGTCAGACCACCCTTGAGGGGGCAGTTTACGAGCAGTACTTC
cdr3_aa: CASQTTLEGAVYEQYF

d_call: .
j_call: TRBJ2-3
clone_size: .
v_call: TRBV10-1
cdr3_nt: TGCGCCAGCAGTGAGTCCACGGTTAACACAGATACGCAGTATTTT
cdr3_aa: CASSESTVNTDTQYF

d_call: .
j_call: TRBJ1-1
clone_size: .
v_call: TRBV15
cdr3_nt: TGTGCCACCAGCAGTCAGGGGCACACTGAAGCTTTCTTT
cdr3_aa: CATSSQGHTEAFF

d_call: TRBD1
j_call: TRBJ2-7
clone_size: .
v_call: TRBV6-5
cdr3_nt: TGTGCCAGCAGTCCACTCCTGGCAGGGGGCGGCGAGCAGTACTTC
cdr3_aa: CASSPLLAGGGEQYF

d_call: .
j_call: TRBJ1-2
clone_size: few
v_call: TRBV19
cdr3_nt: TGTGCCAGTAGTATCGGTAACGGTGGCTACACCTTC
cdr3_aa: CASSIGNGGYTF

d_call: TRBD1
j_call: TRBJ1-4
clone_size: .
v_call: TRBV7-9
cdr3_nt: TGTTCCAGCAGCGCGGACAGGGAGGGTGTGAGGCCTAATGAAAAACTGTTTTTT
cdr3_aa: CSSSADREGVRPNEKLFF

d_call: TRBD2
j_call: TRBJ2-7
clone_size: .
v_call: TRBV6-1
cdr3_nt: TGTGCCGCTACACTAGCGGTCGAGCAGTACTTC
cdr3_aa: CAATLAVEQYF

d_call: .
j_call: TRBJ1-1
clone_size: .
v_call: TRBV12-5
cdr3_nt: TGTGCTAGTGGTTTGGCACAGGTTGAAGCTTTCTTT
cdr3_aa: CASGLAQVEAFF

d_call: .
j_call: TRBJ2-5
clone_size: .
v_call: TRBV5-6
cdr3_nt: TGTGCCAGCAGACCAACAGGATACCAAGAGACCCAGTACTTC
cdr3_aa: CASRPTGYQETQYF

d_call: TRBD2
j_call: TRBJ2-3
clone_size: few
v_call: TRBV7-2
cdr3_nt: TGTGCCAGCAGCTGGGGGGGGACCACAGATACGCAGTATTTT
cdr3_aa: CASSWGGTTDTQYF

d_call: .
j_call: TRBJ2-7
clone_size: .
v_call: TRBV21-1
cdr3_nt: TGTGCCAGCCGGATCGGGGACAGCGAACCCTCCTACGAGCAGTACTTC
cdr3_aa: CASRIGDSEPSYEQYF

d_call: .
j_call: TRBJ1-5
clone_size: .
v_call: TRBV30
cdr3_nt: TGTGCCTGGAGCCAACCCTGGCAGTCCACATATAGCAATCAGCCCCAGCATTTT
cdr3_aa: CAWSQPWQSTYSNQPQHF

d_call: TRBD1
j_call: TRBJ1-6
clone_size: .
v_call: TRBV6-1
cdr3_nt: TGTGCCAGCAGTGGGACAGGGGCCAATAATTCACCCCTCCACTTT
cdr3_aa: CASSGTGANNSPLHF

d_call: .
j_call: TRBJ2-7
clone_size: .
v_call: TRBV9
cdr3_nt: TGTGCCAGCAGCGAGGGCAGGGGCGAGCAGTACTTC
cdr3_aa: CASSEGRGEQYF

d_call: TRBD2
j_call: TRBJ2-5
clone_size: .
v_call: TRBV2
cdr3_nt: TGTGCCAGCAGGCCTTCGGGGGGTTTAGAGACCCAGTACTTC
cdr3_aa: CASRPSGGLETQYF

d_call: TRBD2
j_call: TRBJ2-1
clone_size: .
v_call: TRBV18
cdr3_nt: TGTGCCAGCTCACCAGGGACTAGCCACAATGAGCAGTTCTTC
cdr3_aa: CASSPGTSHNEQFF

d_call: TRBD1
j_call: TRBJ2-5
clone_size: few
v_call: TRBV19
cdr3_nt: TGTGCCAGTAGTATGAGACAGGGGATGGAGACCCAGTACTTC
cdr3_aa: CASSMRQGMETQYF

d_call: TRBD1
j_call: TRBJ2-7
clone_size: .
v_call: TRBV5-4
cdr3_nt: TGTGCCAGCAGCCCGGGACAGGGTGATTACGAGCAGTACTTC
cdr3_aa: CASSPGQGDYEQYF

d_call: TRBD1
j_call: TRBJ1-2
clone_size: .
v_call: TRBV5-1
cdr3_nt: TGCGCCAGCAGCGGCCCGGGACAGGGGGACGGCTACACCTTC
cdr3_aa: CASSGPGQGDGYTF

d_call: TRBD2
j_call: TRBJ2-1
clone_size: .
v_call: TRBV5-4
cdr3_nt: TGTGCCAGCAGGGGGGGGAGTAGCGGGGGCTACAATGAGCAGTTCTTC
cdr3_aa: CASRGGSSGGYNEQFF

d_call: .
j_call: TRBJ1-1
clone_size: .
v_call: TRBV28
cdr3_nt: TGTGCCAGCATAAGTTCGGGGGACACTGAAGCTTTCTTT
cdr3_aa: CASISSGDTEAFF

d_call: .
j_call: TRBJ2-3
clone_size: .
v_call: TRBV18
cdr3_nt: TGTGCCAGCCTACAGGGCTACACAGATACGCAGTATTTT
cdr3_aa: CASLQGYTDTQYF

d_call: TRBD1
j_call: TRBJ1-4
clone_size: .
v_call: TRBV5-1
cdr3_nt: TGCGCCAGCAGCTTGGGACAGGGGAATGAAAAACTGTTTTTT
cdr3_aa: CASSLGQGNEKLFF

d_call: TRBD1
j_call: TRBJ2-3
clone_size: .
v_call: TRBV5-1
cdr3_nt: TGCGCCAGCAGCCCCGGACAGGGGGCAAGGACAGATACGCAGTATTTT
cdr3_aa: CASSPGQGARTDTQYF

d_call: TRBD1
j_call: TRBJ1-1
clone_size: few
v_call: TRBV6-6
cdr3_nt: TGTGCCAGCAGCTGGACAGGGGAGAGGGAAGCTTTCTTT
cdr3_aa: CASSWTGEREAFF

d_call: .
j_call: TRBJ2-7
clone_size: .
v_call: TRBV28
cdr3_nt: TGTGCCAGCAGTTCCCCCATGGCCCGGAGAAACTACGAGCAGTACTTC
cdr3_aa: CASSSPMARRNYEQYF

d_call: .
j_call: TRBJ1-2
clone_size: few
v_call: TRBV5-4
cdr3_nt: TGTGCTATGGGGGCGGGGGCTAACTATGGCTACACCTTC
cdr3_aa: CAMGAGANYGYTF

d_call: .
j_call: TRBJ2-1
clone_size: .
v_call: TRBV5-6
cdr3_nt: TGTGCCAGCAGCGGGGTTGGGGCCGGGGGACCGATCAATGAGCAGTTCTTC
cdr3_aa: CASSGVGAGGPINEQFF

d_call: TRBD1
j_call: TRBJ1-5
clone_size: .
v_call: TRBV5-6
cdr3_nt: TGTGCCAGCAGCTGGTGGACAGGGGTCAATCAGCCCCAGCATTTT
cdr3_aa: CASSWWTGVNQPQHF

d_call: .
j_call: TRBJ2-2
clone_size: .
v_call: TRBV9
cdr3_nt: TGTGCCAGCAGCGCTTCCGGGGCCGGGGAGCTGTTTTTT
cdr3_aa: CASSASGAGELFF